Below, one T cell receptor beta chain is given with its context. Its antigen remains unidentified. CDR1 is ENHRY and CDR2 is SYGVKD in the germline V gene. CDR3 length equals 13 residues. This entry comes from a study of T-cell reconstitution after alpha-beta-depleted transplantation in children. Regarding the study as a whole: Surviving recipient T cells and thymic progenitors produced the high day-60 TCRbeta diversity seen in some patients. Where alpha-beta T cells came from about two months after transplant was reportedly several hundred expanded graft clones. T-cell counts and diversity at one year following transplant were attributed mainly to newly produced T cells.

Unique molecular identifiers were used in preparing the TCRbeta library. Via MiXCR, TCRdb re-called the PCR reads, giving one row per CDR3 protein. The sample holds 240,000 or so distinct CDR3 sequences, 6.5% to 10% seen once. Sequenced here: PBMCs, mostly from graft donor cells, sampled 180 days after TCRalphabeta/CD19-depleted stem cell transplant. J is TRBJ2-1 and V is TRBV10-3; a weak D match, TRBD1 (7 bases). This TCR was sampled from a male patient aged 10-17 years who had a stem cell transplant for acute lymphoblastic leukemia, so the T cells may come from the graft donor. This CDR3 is CTFSLDREDEQFF. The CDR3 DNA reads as TGTACCTTCAGTTTAGACAGGGAGGATGAGCAGTTCTTC.